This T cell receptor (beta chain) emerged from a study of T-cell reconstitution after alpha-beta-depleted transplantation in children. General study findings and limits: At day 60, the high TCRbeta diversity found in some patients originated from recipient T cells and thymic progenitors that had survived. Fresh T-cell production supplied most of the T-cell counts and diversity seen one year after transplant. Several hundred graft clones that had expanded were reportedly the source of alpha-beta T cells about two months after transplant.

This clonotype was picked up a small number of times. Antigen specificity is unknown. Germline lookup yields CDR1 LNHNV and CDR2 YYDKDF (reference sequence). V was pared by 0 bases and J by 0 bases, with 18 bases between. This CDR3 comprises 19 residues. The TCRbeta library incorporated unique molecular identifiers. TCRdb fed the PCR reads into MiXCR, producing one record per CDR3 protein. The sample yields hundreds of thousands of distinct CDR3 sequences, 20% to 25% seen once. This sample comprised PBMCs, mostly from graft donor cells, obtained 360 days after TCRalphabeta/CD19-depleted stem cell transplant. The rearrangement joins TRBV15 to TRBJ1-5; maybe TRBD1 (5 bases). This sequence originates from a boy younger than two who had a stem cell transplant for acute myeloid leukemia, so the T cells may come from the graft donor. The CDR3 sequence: CATSRELWAGYGSNQPQHF. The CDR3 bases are TGTGCCACCAGCAGAGAGTTGTGGGCAGGGTATGGTAGCAATCAGCCCCAGCATTTT.